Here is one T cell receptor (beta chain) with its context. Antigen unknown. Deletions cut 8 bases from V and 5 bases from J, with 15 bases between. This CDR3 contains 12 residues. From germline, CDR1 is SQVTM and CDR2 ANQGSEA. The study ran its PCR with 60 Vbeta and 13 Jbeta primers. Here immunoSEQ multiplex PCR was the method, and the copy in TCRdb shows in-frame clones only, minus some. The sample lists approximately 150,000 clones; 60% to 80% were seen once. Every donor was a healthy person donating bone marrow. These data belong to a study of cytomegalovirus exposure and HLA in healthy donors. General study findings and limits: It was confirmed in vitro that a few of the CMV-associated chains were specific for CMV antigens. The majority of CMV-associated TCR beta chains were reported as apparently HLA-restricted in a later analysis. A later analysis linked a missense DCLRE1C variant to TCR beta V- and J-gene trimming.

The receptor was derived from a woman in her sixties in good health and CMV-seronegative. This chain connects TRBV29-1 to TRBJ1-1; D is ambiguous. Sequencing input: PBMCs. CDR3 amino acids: CSSRRGGTEAFF. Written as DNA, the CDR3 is TGCAGCTCCAGGCGGGGAGGAACTGAAGCTTTCTTT.